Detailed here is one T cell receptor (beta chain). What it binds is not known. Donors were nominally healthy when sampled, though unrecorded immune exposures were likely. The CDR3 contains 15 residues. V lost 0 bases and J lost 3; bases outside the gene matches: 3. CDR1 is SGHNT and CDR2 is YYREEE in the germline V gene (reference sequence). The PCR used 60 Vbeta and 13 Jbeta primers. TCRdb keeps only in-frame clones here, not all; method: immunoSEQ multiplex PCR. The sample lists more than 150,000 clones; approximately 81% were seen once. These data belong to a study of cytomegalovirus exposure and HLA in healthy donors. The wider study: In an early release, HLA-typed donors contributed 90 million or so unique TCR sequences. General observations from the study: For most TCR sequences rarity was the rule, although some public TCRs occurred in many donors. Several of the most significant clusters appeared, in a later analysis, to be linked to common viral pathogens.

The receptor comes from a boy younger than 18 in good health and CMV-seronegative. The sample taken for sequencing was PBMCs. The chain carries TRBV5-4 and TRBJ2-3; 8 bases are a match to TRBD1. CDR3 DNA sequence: TGTGCCAGCAGCTTGGTTCGACAGGGGACAGATACGCAGTATTTT. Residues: CASSLVRQGTDTQYF.